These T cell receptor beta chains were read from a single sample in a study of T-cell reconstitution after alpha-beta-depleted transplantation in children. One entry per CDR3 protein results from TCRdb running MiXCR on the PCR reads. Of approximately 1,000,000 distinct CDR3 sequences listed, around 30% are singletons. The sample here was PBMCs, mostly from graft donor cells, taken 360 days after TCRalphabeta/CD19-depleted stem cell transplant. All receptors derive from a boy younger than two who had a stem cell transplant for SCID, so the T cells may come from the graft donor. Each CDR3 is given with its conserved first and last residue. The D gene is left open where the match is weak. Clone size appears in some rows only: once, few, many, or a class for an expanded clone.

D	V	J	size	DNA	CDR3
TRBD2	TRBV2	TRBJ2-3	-	TGTGCCAGCAGCGCTTTAGCGGGGGCTACAGATACGCAGTATTTT	CASSALAGATDTQYF
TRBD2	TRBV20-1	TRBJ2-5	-	TGCAGTGCTAGCCCCGGGGGGGCCCAGTACTTC	CSASPGGAQYF
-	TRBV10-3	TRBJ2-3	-	TGTGCCACGAGATGGCCGCTCGGGGATACGCAGTATTTT	CATRWPLGDTQYF
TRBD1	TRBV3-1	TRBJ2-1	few	TGTGCCAGCAGCCAGATGACAGGGGCCTTGGATGAGCAGTTCTTC	CASSQMTGALDEQFF
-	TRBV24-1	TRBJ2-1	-	TGTGCCACCAGTGACCTGAAGGACCGTATCAATGAGCAGTTCTTC	CATSDLKDRINEQFF
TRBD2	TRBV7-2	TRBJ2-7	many	TGTGCCAGCAGCCTCGGACTAGCGGGGGGCTACGAGCAGTACTTC	CASSLGLAGGYEQYF
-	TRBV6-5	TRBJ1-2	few	TGTGCCAGCAGTTACTCTGACAGACTTAACTATGGCTACACCTTC	CASSYSDRLNYGYTF
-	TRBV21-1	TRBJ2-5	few	TGTGCCAGCAGCAAAAGGCTCCGGACGTGCAGGGTAGCGTGGGAGACCCAGTACTTC	CASSKRLRTCRVAWETQYF
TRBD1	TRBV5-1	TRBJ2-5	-	TGCGCCAGCAGCTTGCCGTCGACAGGGGGCCTTCAAGAGACCCAGTACTTC	CASSLPSTGGLQETQYF
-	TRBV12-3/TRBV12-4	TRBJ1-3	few	TGTGCCAGCACCGATAGACTGTGGGCTGGAAACACCATATATTTT	CASTDRLWAGNTIYF
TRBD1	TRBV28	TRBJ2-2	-	TGTGCCAGCAGTTTACAGGGGACAGGGAAGGCGGTGAGGATGTTTTTT	CASSLQGTGKAVRMFF
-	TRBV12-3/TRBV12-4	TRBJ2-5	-	TGTGCCAGCAGGCAGGGGAGTGGCCGGGGGTTCCAAGAGACCCAGTACTTC	CASRQGSGRGFQETQYF
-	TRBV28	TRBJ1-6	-	TGTGCCAGCAGTTTCATCAGGGCTTCACCCCTCCACTTT	CASSFIRASPLHF
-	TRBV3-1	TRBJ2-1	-	TGTGCCAGCAGCCAAGGGAAGGCGGGGGCTAACAATGAGCAGTTCTTC	CASSQGKAGANNEQFF
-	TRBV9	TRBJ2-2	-	TGTGCCAGCAGCGCAGAGCCGGCACACTATGCGAGCACCGGGGAGCTGTTTTTT	CASSAEPAHYASTGELFF
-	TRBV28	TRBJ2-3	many	TGTGCCAGCAGTTTATTCCAGGTCGCAGATACGCAGTATTTT	CASSLFQVADTQYF
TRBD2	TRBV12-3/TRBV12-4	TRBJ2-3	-	TGTGCCAGCAGCTCGCGGACTAGCGAAAGCACAGATACGCAGTATTTT	CASSSRTSESTDTQYF
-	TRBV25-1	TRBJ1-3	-	TGTGCCAGCAGTGAACCGGGGAACTCTGGAAACACCATATATTTT	CASSEPGNSGNTIYF
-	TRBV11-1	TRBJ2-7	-	TGTGCCAGCACCTCCCAACCGGGACGGAACTACGAGCAGTACTTC	CASTSQPGRNYEQYF
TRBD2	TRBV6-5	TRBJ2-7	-	TGTGCCAGCAGTTACTCGGCAGCGGGAGCCTACGAGCAGTACTTC	CASSYSAAGAYEQYF
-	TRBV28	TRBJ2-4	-	TGTGCCAGCAGTAGCCGTTTACGTACAAACATTCAGTACTTC	CASSSRLRTNIQYF
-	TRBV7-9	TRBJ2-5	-	TGTGCCAGCAACCTCGGGGTCCTCGGGGAGACCCAGTACTTC	CASNLGVLGETQYF
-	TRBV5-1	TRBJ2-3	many	TGCGCCAGCAGCTTGGTCGTTAGCACAGATACGCAGTATTTT	CASSLVVSTDTQYF
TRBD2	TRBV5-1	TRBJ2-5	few	TGCGCCAGCAGCCGGGGTGCTAGCGGGGGACAAGAGACCCAGTACTTC	CASSRGASGGQETQYF
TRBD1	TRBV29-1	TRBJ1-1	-	TGCAGCGTTCAGGGGGACCAAGCTTTCTTT	CSVQGDQAFF
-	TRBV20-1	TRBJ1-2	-	TGCAGTGCTAGAGATTCGAGGTACAGGGTCTATGGCTACACCTTC	CSARDSRYRVYGYTF
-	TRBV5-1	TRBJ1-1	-	TGCGCCAGCAGCTTGGTCAGGTCTGGGGTGGAAGCTTTCTTT	CASSLVRSGVEAFF
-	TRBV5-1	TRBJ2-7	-	TGCGCCAGCAGCTTGGTGGGACAAAGAAACGAGCAGTACTTC	CASSLVGQRNEQYF
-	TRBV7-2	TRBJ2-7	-	TGTGCCAGCAGCTCCCAGGGGTTGAGCTCCTACGAGCAGTACTTC	CASSSQGLSSYEQYF
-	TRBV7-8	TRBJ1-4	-	TGTGCCAGCAGCTTAGGGCGGACAGACGTCAATGAAAAACTGTTTTTT	CASSLGRTDVNEKLFF
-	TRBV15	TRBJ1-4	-	TGTGCCACCAGCAGAGACCGGGGACCAACTAATGAAAAACTGTTTTTT	CATSRDRGPTNEKLFF
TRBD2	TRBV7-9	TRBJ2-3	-	TGTGCCAGCAGCCCCTTCGCGGGGGGCACAGATACGCAGTATTTT	CASSPFAGGTDTQYF
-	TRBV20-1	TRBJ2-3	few	TGCAGTGCATTTAAGGGATACACAGATACGCAGTATTTT	CSAFKGYTDTQYF
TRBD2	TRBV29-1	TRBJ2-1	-	TGCAGCGTTGAGGACCCGGGACTACTCTGGGATGAGCAGTTCTTC	CSVEDPGLLWDEQFF
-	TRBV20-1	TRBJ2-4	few	TGCAGTGCCCCCCCCCGACGGGGGACGGGCTTAGCCAAAAACATTCAGTACTTC	CSAPPRRGTGLAKNIQYF
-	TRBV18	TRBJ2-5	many	TGTGCCAGCTCCCTCGACAGGATGGAGACCCAGTACTTC	CASSLDRMETQYF
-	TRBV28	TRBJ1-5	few	TGTGCCAGCAGTTTATATGGCACGGAAGGCAATCAGCCCCAGCATTTT	CASSLYGTEGNQPQHF
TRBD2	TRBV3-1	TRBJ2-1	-	TGTGCCAGCAGCCAAGATAAGATCGGGACTAGCGGGGGGGATCCCAATGAGCAGTTCTTC	CASSQDKIGTSGGDPNEQFF
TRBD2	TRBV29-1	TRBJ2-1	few	TGCAGCGTCAACGGACTAGCGGGGGGCCAGACCTCCTACAATGAGCAGTTCTTC	CSVNGLAGGQTSYNEQFF
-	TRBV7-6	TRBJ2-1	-	TGTGCCAGCAGCTTAGCAGGGGGGGTCCACAATGAGCAGTTCTTC	CASSLAGGVHNEQFF
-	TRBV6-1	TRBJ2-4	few	TGTGCCAGCACCGAGCTCGGGGCCAAAAACATTCAGTACTTC	CASTELGAKNIQYF
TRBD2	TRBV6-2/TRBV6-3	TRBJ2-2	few	TGTGCCAGCAGTTACGGAGCGGGGGGGCCGAACACCGGGGAGCTGTTTTTT	CASSYGAGGPNTGELFF
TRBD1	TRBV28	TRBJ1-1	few	TGTGCCAGCAGTTTGAGCCCCAGGGGGCAAGCTTTCTTT	CASSLSPRGQAFF
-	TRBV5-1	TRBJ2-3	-	TGCGCCAGCAGCGGGGGCGGAGGCGGCGGGGATACGCAGTATTTT	CASSGGGGGGDTQYF
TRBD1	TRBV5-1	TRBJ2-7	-	TGCGCCAGCAGCCCTACACGACAGGGGACCCCGATAATGAGCAACGAGCAGTACTTC	CASSPTRQGTPIMSNEQYF
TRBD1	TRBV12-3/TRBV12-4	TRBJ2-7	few	TGTGCCAGCAGGGGGACGGGACAGGGTCGCGAGCAGTACTTC	CASRGTGQGREQYF
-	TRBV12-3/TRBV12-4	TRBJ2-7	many	TGTGCCAGCAGTTTCGAAGGGTACGAGCAGTACTTC	CASSFEGYEQYF